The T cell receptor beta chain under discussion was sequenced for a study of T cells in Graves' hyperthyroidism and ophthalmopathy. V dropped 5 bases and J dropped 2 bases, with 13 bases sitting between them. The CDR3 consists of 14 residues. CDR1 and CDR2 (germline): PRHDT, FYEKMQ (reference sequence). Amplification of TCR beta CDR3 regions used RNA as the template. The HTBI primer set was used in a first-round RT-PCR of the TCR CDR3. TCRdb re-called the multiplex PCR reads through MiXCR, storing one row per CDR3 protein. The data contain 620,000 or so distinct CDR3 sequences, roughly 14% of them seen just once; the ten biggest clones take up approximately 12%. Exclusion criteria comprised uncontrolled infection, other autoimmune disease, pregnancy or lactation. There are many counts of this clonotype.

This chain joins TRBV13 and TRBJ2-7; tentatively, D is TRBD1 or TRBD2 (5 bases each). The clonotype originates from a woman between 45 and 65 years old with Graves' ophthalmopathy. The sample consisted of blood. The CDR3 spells CASSQRDEAYEQYF. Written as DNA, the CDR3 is TGTGCCAGCAGCCAGAGGGACGAAGCCTACGAGCAGTACTTC.